What follows are 30 T cell receptor beta chains derived from one specimen sequenced in a study of shared clonotypes between healthy human individuals. Assay used: immunoSEQ multiplex PCR; TCRdb lists only in-frame clones, some missing. The sample records approximately 640,000 clones, about 90% being singletons. The sequenced sample was memory CD8+ T cells from PBMCs. The subset was: CD45RO+ cells pooled with CCR7-negative TemRA cells. These receptors were obtained from a man aged 18 to 30 in good health. Some clones in this sample may be carry-over from other donors' samples.

J is TRBJ2-7 and V is TRBV7-6, with D possibly being TRBD1 or TRBD2 (6 bases each). CDR3 length: 18 residues. V shed 1 base and J shed 6 bases, with 25 bases lying between them. Germline V lookup: CDR1 SGHVS, CDR2 FNYEAQ. In DNA, the CDR3 is TGTGCCAGCAGCTTAGGAACGACAACTGGGGGGCCTCCTTCCGAGCAGTACTTC. Protein: CASSLGTTTGGPPSEQYF. Filled out from reference TRBV7-6 and TRBJ2-7, the complete variable domain reads GAGVSQSPRYKVTKRGQDVALRCDPISGHVSLYWYRQALGQGPEFLTYFNYEAQQDKSGLPNDRFSAERPEGSISTLTIQRTEQRDSAMYRCASSLGTTTGGPPSEQYFGPGTRLTVT.

The table lists this clone with a few counts. The chain carries TRBV30 and TRBJ1-5; D remains unclear. Germline CDR1 reads GTSNPN; CDR2 reads SVGIG (reference sequence). The CDR3 consists of 12 residues. The V end lost 3 bases, the J end lost 7 bases, and 10 bases lay between the germline ends. The CDR3 nucleotides read TGTGCCTGGAGCTATCTGAAGCAGCCCCAGCATTTT. This codes for CAWSYLKQPQHF.

This clone was recorded at least ten times. The V call is TRBV7-2, the J call TRBJ2-5; 10 nucleotides agree with TRBD1. The CDR3 has 14 amino acids. V trimming: 5 bases; J trimming: 5 bases; junction bases outside the gene matches: 5. CDR1 and CDR2 from the germline V gene are SGHTA and FQGNSA. The CDR3, as DNA: TGTGCCAGCAGCGGGACAGGGGTTGCGGAGACCCAGTACTTC. It codes for CASSGTGVAETQYF. Full variable domain (rest looked up from reference TRBV7-2 and TRBJ2-5): GAGVSQSPSNKVTEKGKDVELRCDPISGHTALYWYRQSLGQGLEFLIYFQGNSAPDKSGLPSDRFSAERTGGSVSTLTIQRTQQEDSAVYLCASSGTGVAETQYFGPGTRLLVL.

J is TRBJ2-7 and V is TRBV5-1; D possibly corresponds to TRBD1 (5 bases). The ends were cut back, 4 bases at V and 7 bases at J, with 18 bases in the middle. The CDR3 spans 14 residues. CDR1 is SGHRS, CDR2 YFSETQ, per germline. The DNA of the CDR3 is TGCGCCAGCAGCGCAACAGGCCCCCCAGGGGAGCAGTACTTC. It encodes CASSATGPPGEQYF. The whole variable domain, remainder taken from reference TRBV5-1 and TRBJ2-7, is KAGVTQTPRYLIKTRGQQVTLSCSPISGHRSVSWYQQTPGQGLQFLFEYFSETQRNKGNFPGRFSGRQFSNSRSEMNVSTLELGDSALYLCASSATGPPGEQYFGPGTRLTVT.

The gene calls are TRBV7-2 and TRBJ1-2; 12 nucleotides line up with TRBD1. CDR3 length: 15 residues. Trimming took 4 bases from V and 6 from J; bases not matched to a gene: 6. CDR1 is SGHTA and CDR2 is FQGNSA in the germline V gene. Here the CDR3 DNA reads TGTGCCAGCAGCTCGAGGGACAGGGGGCAGGATGGCTACACCTTC. Amino acid sequence: CASSSRDRGQDGYTF. The complete variable domain, with remaining parts taken from reference TRBV7-2 and TRBJ1-2, reads GAGVSQSPSNKVTEKGKDVELRCDPISGHTALYWYRQSLGQGLEFLIYFQGNSAPDKSGLPSDRFSAERTGGSVSTLTIQRTQQEDSAVYLCASSSRDRGQDGYTFGSGTRLTVV.

J is TRBJ2-7 and V is TRBV15, with 7 bases lining up with TRBD2. The V and J ends lost 1 base and 0 bases, in that order; junction bases with no gene match: 6. Germline V gene data show CDR1 as LNHNV and CDR2 as YYDKDF (reference sequence). There are 16 residues in the CDR3. CDR3 nucleotides: TGTGCCACCAGCAGAGGGTTACGGGAGGCCTCCTACGAGCAGTACTTC. This sequence encodes CATSRGLREASYEQYF.

The rearrangement links TRBV27 to TRBJ1-1; 11 nucleotides match TRBD1. This CDR3 comprises 14 residues. The ends lost 8 bases at V and 3 bases at J; junction bases unmatched: 5. The germline gives CDR1 MNHEY, CDR2 SMNVEV (reference sequence). In DNA, the CDR3 is TGTGCCAGCGCTATGGGACAGGGGGACACTGAAGCTTTCTTT. Amino acids: CASAMGQGDTEAFF.

The chain joins TRBV19 to TRBJ2-7; 8 bases fit TRBD1. Germline V gene sequence: CDR1 LNHDA, CDR2 SQIVND (reference sequence). The V segment lost 3 bases and the J segment 5 bases; nucleotides outside the gene matches: 3. This CDR3 spans 13 amino acids. The CDR3 bases are TGTGCCAGTAGTATTCGGACAGGGAACGAGCAGTACTTC. Residues: CASSIRTGNEQYF.

The rearrangement joins TRBV6-5 to TRBJ2-7; 7 bases map to TRBD1. Germline lookup yields CDR1 MNHEY and CDR2 SVGAGI. The CDR3 sequence is 13 residues long. Trimming removed 6 bases from V and 5 bases from J; junction bases left unmatched: 7. The CDR3 is CASSKTGWDEQYF. DNA for the CDR3: TGTGCCAGCAGCAAGACAGGGTGGGACGAGCAGTACTTC.

The V gene is TRBV7-2, the J gene TRBJ1-3; D is undetermined. Trimming removed 4 bases from V and 0 bases from J, with 7 bases in between. The length of the CDR3 is 14 residues. Germline values: CDR1 SGHTA, CDR2 FQGNSA. CDR3 residues: CASSSAISGNTIYF. The CDR3 bases are TGTGCCAGCAGCTCAGCAATCTCTGGAAACACCATATATTTT.

This clone turned up a few times. The genes are TRBV27 and TRBJ2-7; D is tentatively TRBD1 or TRBD2 (5 bases each). V was pared by 0 bases and J by 4 bases, with 16 bases between. This CDR3 has 16 residues. Germline CDR1 is MNHEY and CDR2 is SMNVEV (reference sequence). CDR3 loop: CASSLSAGTVEYEQYF. Written as DNA, the CDR3 is TGTGCCAGCAGTTTATCGGCAGGGACGGTGGAGTACGAGCAGTACTTC.

The chain carries TRBV10-3 and TRBJ2-7; D is perhaps TRBD2 (6 bases). Germline V CDR1 and CDR2: ENHRY, SYGVKD. The CDR3 is 16 amino acids. V was clipped by 0 bases and J by 5 bases, with 17 bases between them. CDR3 loop: CAISESISGRLNEQYF. The CDR3 DNA reads as TGTGCCATCAGTGAGTCGATTAGTGGGAGGCTGAACGAGCAGTACTTC.

This rearrangement joins TRBV7-8 to TRBJ2-7; 8 bases match TRBD1. This CDR3 contains 14 residues. The germline V gene has CDR1 SGHVS and CDR2 FQNEAQ. J gave up 6 bases and V 6 bases, and 10 bases lay outside the gene matches. The CDR3 loop reads CASRPAGGGFEQYF. The CDR3 bases are TGTGCCAGCAGACCTGCAGGGGGCGGTTTCGAGCAGTACTTC.

This chain connects TRBV28 to TRBJ1-1; tentative D call: TRBD1 (5 bases). V lost 3 bases to trimming and J lost 7 bases, with 12 bases between them. This CDR3 contains 13 residues. CDR1 and CDR2 from the germline V gene are MDHEN and SYDVKM. CDR3 sequence: CASSFTGTDEAFF. The CDR3 nucleotides are TGTGCCAGCAGTTTCACCGGGACCGATGAAGCTTTCTTT.

This chain links TRBV27 with TRBJ2-1; 8 nucleotides align to TRBD2. Unmatched junction bases numbered 12, after V lost 4 bases and J lost 7 bases. The germline CDR1 and CDR2 sequences are MNHEY and SMNVEV (reference sequence). The CDR3 extends over 16 amino acids. The CDR3 coding sequence is TGTGCCAGCAGTTCCGGGACTAGTTGGTTTCAAAATGAGCAGTTCTTC. This encodes CASSSGTSWFQNEQFF.

The chain has TRBV27 and TRBJ2-7, with D perhaps TRBD2 (5 bases). Germline lookup yields CDR1 MNHEY and CDR2 SMNVEV (reference sequence). The CDR3 sequence is 14 residues long. Trimming pared 5 bases from V and 6 bases from J, leaving 17 bases between. This CDR3 is CASSPSSRFLEQYF. The CDR3 coding sequence is TGTGCCAGCAGTCCGTCTAGCAGGTTTCTCGAGCAGTACTTC.

V and J are TRBV7-2 and TRBJ1-1; D unclear. The CDR3 spans 15 residues. Germline assignment: CDR1 SGHTA and CDR2 FQGNSA. V lost 1 base and J lost 2, with 11 bases in between. In DNA, the CDR3 is TGTGCCAGCAGCTTAGGTAGCCGGGGAAACACTGAAGCTTTCTTT. Its translation: CASSLGSRGNTEAFF. Using reference TRBV7-2 and TRBJ1-1 for the parts outside the CDR3, the full variable domain is GAGVSQSPSNKVTEKGKDVELRCDPISGHTALYWYRQSLGQGLEFLIYFQGNSAPDKSGLPSDRFSAERTGGSVSTLTIQRTQQEDSAVYLCASSLGSRGNTEAFFGQGTRLTVV.

The chain joins TRBV28 to TRBJ2-3; 8 positions match TRBD2. Germline lookup yields CDR1 MDHEN and CDR2 SYDVKM. This CDR3 spans 16 amino acids. The junction had 13 bases not matched to a gene; V was cut back by 6 bases and J by 5 bases. The CDR3 reads CASRRLALPPGDTQYF. DNA of the CDR3: TGTGCCAGCAGAAGACTAGCGCTACCGCCAGGAGATACGCAGTATTTT.

This chain joins TRBV4-3 and TRBJ2-7; 7 nucleotides line up with TRBD1. CDR1 and CDR2 from the germline V gene are LGHNA and YSLEER. The CDR3 is made up of 14 amino acids. The V gene end was trimmed by 4 bases and the J gene end by 1 base; junction bases not matched to a gene: 4. CDR3 residues: CASSRQGGSYEQYF. Here the CDR3 DNA reads TGCGCCAGCAGCCGACAGGGTGGATCCTACGAGCAGTACTTC.

The J gene is TRBJ2-3, the V gene TRBV28; D is unclear. CDR3 size: 15 residues. Germline V CDR1 and CDR2: MDHEN, SYDVKM. Trimming took 6 bases from V and 0 from J, leaving 13 bases between them. DNA for the CDR3: TGTGCCAGCAGGAGTCGGGTGGCTAGCACAGATACGCAGTATTTT. Translation: CASRSRVASTDTQYF.

The V and J genes are TRBV7-9 and TRBJ2-1; tentative D call: TRBD2 (6 bases). Germline V gene lookup returns CDR1 SEHNR and CDR2 FQNEAQ (reference sequence). Trimming took 2 bases from V and 0 from J, leaving 11 bases between them. The CDR3 has 16 residues. For the CDR3, the DNA is TGTGCCAGCAGCTTAAATCGGGGGTCCTCCTACAATGAGCAGTTCTTC. Protein: CASSLNRGSSYNEQFF.

J is TRBJ2-7 and V is TRBV6-5, with 7 positions matching TRBD1. This CDR3 comprises 14 residues. Losses at the gene ends were 6 bases for V and 2 bases for J; bases not matched to a gene: 7. CDR1 and CDR2 from the germline V gene are MNHEY and SVGAGI. The CDR3 DNA follows: TGTGCCAGCAGCCCCCAGGGGGTCCCCTACGAGCAGTACTTC. Translation gives CASSPQGVPYEQYF.

To note about this clone: A read error is possible here, since a much larger clone lies one base away. The sample has other DNA sequences that encode this CDR3 too. V is TRBV9 and J is TRBJ1-1; unclear D gene. V was clipped by 0 bases and J by 1 base, with 4 bases between them. The CDR3 is made up of 13 amino acids. Looked up from germline, CDR1 is SGDLS and CDR2 is YYNGEE. The CDR3 region is CASSVGRNTEAFF. Here the CDR3 DNA reads TGTGCCAGCAGCGTAGGACGGAACACTGAAGCTTTCTTT.

The chain uses TRBV19 and TRBJ1-5; D might be TRBD1 (5 bases). The CDR3 consists of 15 residues. Germline V CDR1 and CDR2: LNHDA, SQIVND (reference sequence). V was trimmed by 6 bases and J by 4 bases, leaving 16 bases between them. CDR3 region: CASSEGRWGNQPQHF. The CDR3 DNA is TGTGCCAGTAGCGAGGGACGGTGGGGGAATCAGCCCCAGCATTTT.

The rearrangement uses TRBV4-3 and TRBJ1-4; D ambiguous. The CDR3 consists of 15 residues. The V gene lost 5 bases and the J gene lost 0 bases, with 10 bases spanning the gap. The germline gives CDR1 LGHNA, CDR2 YSLEER. DNA for the CDR3: TGCGCCAGCAGCTCCCTTTACGCAACTAATGAAAAACTGTTTTTT. Amino acid sequence: CASSSLYATNEKLFF.

This chain joins TRBV6-5 and TRBJ2-5; D ambiguous. From germline, CDR1 is MNHEY and CDR2 SVGAGI. The CDR3 extends over 14 amino acids. Deletions cut 0 bases from V and 2 bases from J, with 7 bases between. The CDR3 DNA is TGTGCCAGCAGTTACTCAGACGAGCAAGAGACCCAGTACTTC. Translating it yields CASSYSDEQETQYF.

The chain is built from TRBV5-4 and TRBJ1-2, with D maybe TRBD1 (6 bases). Between the trimmed V and J ends, which lost 4 bases and 6 bases, there was a span of 19 bases. This CDR3 is built from 15 residues. Germline CDR1 and CDR2: SGHNT and YYREEE (reference sequence). The CDR3 here is CASSLSLWGGDGYTF. The DNA for the CDR3 is TGTGCCAGCAGCCTAAGTCTATGGGGGGGCGATGGCTACACCTTC.

CDR3 amino acids: CASSPAEGANTEAFF. The CDR3 region has the DNA TGTGCCAGCAGCCCGGCAGAGGGGGCGAACACTGAAGCTTTCTTT. This sequence joins TRBV5-4 and TRBJ1-1; 7 positions match TRBD1. The CDR3 sequence is 15 residues long. V dropped 4 bases and J dropped 1; count of bases not matched to a gene: 7. Per the germline V gene, CDR1 is SGHNT and CDR2 is YYREEE (reference sequence). The variable domain in full, with the rest retrieved from reference TRBV5-4 and TRBJ1-1, is ETGVTQSPTHLIKTRGQQVTLRCSSQSGHNTVSWYQQALGQGPQFIFQYYREEENGRGNFPPRFSGLQFPNYSSELNVNALELDDSALYLCASSPAEGANTEAFFGQGTRLTVV.

This clone was detected only a few times. The chain couples TRBV7-9 to TRBJ1-4; D unresolved. The germline V and J ends were trimmed by 4 bases and 3 bases, with 9 bases remaining between them. CDR1 and CDR2 from the germline V gene are SEHNR and FQNEAQ (reference sequence). The length of the CDR3 is 14 residues. CDR3 bases: TGTGCCAGCAGCTCAGCGGCATCTAATGAAAAACTGTTTTTT. Translating it yields CASSSAASNEKLFF.

The chain combines TRBV5-1 with TRBJ2-5, with 11 positions matching TRBD2. Trimming removed 0 bases from V and 11 bases from J; junction bases left unmatched: 18. Germline lookup yields CDR1 SGHRS and CDR2 YFSETQ. CDR3 length: 18 amino acids. CDR3 in DNA: TGCGCCAGCAGCTTGGCCGGAATCCGGCTAGCGGGAGGCCTGGAGCAGTACTTC. This gives the protein CASSLAGIRLAGGLEQYF.